A selection of T cell receptor beta chains follows, all from one sample in a study of shared clonotypes between healthy human individuals. Measured with immunoSEQ multiplex PCR; TCRdb has only the in-frame clones, and not every one. The sample has fewer than 850,000 clones; 90% are singletons. The specimen was memory CD8+ T cells from PBMCs. The receptor source for this set is a man aged 18 to 29 in good health. Some clones in this sample may be carry-over from other donors' samples. The conserved cysteine and the conserved F or W are not part of the CDR3 here. Fields, in order: V gene, J gene, CDR3 length, CDR3 protein.

TRBV27	TRBJ2-3	12	ASSIRTSTDTQY
TRBV11-2	TRBJ1-2	11	ASSLGGNMGYT
TRBV7-9	TRBJ1-5	13	ASSLQGDGNQPQH
TRBV27	TRBJ1-5	12	ASSLIGRNQPQH
TRBV5-1	TRBJ2-7	17	ASSPGLAGGHRNLYEQY
TRBV27	TRBJ1-6	11	ASSQTGRSPLH
TRBV2	TRBJ2-7	12	ASKSGLAGDEQY
TRBV14	TRBJ2-3	15	ASSQELSGAGTDTQY
TRBV28	TRBJ1-2	11	AHSVDRLGGYT
TRBV5-4	TRBJ1-2	14	ASSFFDRILSFGYT
TRBV28	TRBJ2-7	11	ASSLQSSYEQY
TRBV15	TRBJ1-1	11	ATSARTNTEAF
TRBV16	TRBJ2-5	9	ASSQLDSQY
TRBV5-6	TRBJ1-1	13	ASRPWGFMNTEAF
TRBV6-6	TRBJ1-1	14	ASSYSEVKMNTEAF
TRBV4-1	TRBJ2-7	13	ASSLRDSGSYEQY
TRBV5-6	TRBJ2-2	12	ASSSWTSTGELF
TRBV27	TRBJ2-7	12	ASSWTGDGYEQY
TRBV6-5	TRBJ2-5	13	ASSYAQGPVETQY
TRBV15	TRBJ2-6	14	ATSREEGAGANVLT
TRBV30	TRBJ2-7	11	AWSVLDRVKQY
TRBV11-2	TRBJ2-1	8	ASSFHEQF
TRBV7-6	TRBJ1-1	12	ASSLATENTEAF
TRBV7-9	TRBJ2-7	13	ASSAGDGSSYEQY
TRBV10-3	TRBJ1-1	13	AIRGRDGLNTEAF
TRBV7-6	TRBJ1-5	14	ASSSDRGPSNQPQH
TRBV27	TRBJ1-1	14	ASSWVSLRGETEAF